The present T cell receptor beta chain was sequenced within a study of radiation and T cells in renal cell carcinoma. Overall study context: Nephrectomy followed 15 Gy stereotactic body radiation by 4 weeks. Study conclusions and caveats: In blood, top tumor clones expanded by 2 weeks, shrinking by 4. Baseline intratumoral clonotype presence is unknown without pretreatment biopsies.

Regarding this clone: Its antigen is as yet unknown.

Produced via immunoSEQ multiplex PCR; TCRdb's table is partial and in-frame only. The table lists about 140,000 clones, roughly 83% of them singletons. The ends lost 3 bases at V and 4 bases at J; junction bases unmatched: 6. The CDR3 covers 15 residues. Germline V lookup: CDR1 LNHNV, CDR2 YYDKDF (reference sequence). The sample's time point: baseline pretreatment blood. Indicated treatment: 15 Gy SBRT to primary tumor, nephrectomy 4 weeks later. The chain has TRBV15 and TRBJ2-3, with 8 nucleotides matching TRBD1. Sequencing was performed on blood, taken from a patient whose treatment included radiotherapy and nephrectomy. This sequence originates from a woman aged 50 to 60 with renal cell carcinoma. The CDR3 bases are TGTGCCACCAGCAGCGGACAGGGAAGTTCAGATACGCAGTATTTT. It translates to CATSSGQGSSDTQYF.